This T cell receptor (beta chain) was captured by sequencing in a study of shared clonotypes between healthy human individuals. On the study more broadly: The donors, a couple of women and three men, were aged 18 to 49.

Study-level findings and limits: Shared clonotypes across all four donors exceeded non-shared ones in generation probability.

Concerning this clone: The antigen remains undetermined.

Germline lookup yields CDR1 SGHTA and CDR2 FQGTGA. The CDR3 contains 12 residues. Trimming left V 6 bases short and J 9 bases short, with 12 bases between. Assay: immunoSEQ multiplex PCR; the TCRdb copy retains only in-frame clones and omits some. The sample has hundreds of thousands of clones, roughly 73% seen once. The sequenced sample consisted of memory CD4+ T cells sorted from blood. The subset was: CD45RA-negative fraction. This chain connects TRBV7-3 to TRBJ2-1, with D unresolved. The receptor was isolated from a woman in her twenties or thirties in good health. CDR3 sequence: CASSHGVGEQFF. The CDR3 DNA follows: TGTGCCAGCAGTCATGGGGTAGGTGAGCAGTTCTTC.